The text below deals with one T cell receptor (beta chain). Its antigen is undetermined. This entry belongs to a study of cytomegalovirus exposure and HLA in healthy donors. PCR used 60 Vbeta primers and 13 Jbeta primers. As processed by the authors: Later work found 80 million to 85 million unique TCR beta chains, with 9 million to 13 million shared. The protocol was immunoSEQ multiplex PCR, while the TCRdb copy is restricted to in-frame clones and leaves out a portion. V, J and clone size are those of that table, while D and trimming were read from the DNA. Of some 200,000 clones in the sample, 65% to 90% were seen once. Findings and caveats of the study: Later on, an analysis showed TCR association rates differing by HLA locus, with DRB1 the most and HLA-C the fewest.

Donors were nominally healthy when sampled, though unrecorded immune exposures were likely. There are 17 residues in the CDR3. With V trimmed by 3 bases and J by 7 bases, 12 bases remained unmatched. Germline assignment: CDR1 SGHVS and CDR2 FNYEAQ. The origin of this receptor is a girl aged 10 to 17 in good health and CMV-seronegative. Sequenced: PBMCs. J is TRBJ2-2 and V is TRBV7-6, with 9 nucleotides matching TRBD1. For the CDR3, the DNA is TGTGCCAGCAGCTTTATGTTTGGACAGGGGAATAACGGGGAGCTGTTTTTT. This codes for CASSFMFGQGNNGELFF.